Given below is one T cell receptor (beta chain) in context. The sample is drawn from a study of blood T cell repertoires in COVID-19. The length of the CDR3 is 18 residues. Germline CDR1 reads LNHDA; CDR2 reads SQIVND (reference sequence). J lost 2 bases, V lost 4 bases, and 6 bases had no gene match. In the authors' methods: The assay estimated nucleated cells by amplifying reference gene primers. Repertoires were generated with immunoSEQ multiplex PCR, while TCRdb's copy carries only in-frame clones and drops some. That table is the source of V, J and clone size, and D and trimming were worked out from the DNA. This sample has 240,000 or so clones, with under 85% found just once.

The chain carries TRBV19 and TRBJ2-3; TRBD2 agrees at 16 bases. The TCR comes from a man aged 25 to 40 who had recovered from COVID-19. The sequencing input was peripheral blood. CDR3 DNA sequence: TGTGCCAGTAGTACGGGACTAGCGGGGGGGTTGGCCACAGATACGCAGTATTTT. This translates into CASSTGLAGGLATDTQYF.